The 9 T cell receptor beta chains reported below all come from one sample, sequenced in a study of post-analysis software for immune sequencing data. Study-level findings and limits: Patients showed TRBV5-6, TRBV5-1 and TRBV20-1 among a few TRBV segments more frequent than in controls.

For these TCRs, the target antigens are not known. Prepared TCR beta cDNA libraries contained unique molecular identifiers. MiXCR, applied by TCRdb to the PCR reads, yields one record per CDR3 protein. The table records about 540,000 distinct CDR3 sequences, about a third of them present only once. Input material: blood. The receptors originated from a girl aged 2 to 17 with multiple sclerosis.

This clonotype was detected ten times or more. This chain uses TRBV7-2 with TRBJ2-5; 7 positions match TRBD1. After removal of 5 bases from V and 5 bases from J, the junction contained 8 bases not matched to a gene. The CDR3 loop spans 14 amino acids. Germline V gives CDR1 SGHTA, CDR2 FQGNSA. CDR3 residues: CASSPRQGAETQYF. CDR3 coding DNA: TGTGCCAGCAGCCCCAGACAGGGTGCGGAGACCCAGTACTTC. Filled out from reference TRBV7-2 and TRBJ2-5, the complete variable domain reads GAGVSQSPSNKVTEKGKDVELRCDPISGHTALYWYRQSLGQGLEFLIYFQGNSAPDKSGLPSDRFSAERTGGSVSTLTIQRTQQEDSAVYLCASSPRQGAETQYFGPGTRLLVL.

This clonotype was observed a few times. The chain uses TRBV4-2 and TRBJ2-5; D call uncertain. Looked up from germline, CDR1 is LGHNA and CDR2 is YNFKEQ. The CDR3 loop spans 14 amino acids. V was cut by 3 bases and J by 4 bases, with 12 bases left in between. This CDR3 reads CASSHGELPETQYF. CDR3 sequence (DNA): TGTGCCAGCAGCCACGGCGAGCTGCCAGAGACCCAGTACTTC.

The CDR3 nucleotides are TGTGCCACCAGCAAAGACAGGTACACAGATACGCAGTATTTT. Protein product: CATSKDRYTDTQYF. The rearrangement joins TRBV15 to TRBJ2-3; D is perhaps TRBD1 (6 bases). Germline CDR1 is LNHNV and CDR2 is YYDKDF (reference sequence). The CDR3 is 14 residues long. Between the trimmed V and J ends, which lost 4 bases and 2 bases, there was a span of 10 bases.

This clonotype came up a few times. The chain has TRBV4-1 and TRBJ2-7; a weak D match, TRBD2 (5 bases). Trimming removed 4 bases at V and 4 bases at J, with 17 bases between. This CDR3 is 15 amino acids long. From germline, CDR1 is MGHRA and CDR2 YSYEKL. In nucleotides, the CDR3 is TGCGCCAGCAGCCCTAACCCCGGGGAACGATACGAGCAGTACTTC. It is translated as CASSPNPGERYEQYF.

The genes are TRBV6-5 and TRBJ1-4, with 7 bases lining up with TRBD1. In germline, CDR1 is MNHEY, CDR2 SVGAGI. CDR3 length: 16 amino acids. V lost 2 bases and J lost 1; bases outside the gene matches: 4. The CDR3 loop is CASSYNQGGTNEKLFF. CDR3 DNA: TGTGCCAGCAGTTACAACCAGGGGGGAACTAATGAAAAACTGTTTTTT.

The chain combines TRBV20-1 with TRBJ1-1; possible D gene TRBD1, 5 bases. CDR1 and CDR2 (germline): DFQATT, SNEGSKA (reference sequence). The CDR3 length is 13 residues. The V end lost 1 base, the J end lost 0 bases, and 6 bases lay between the germline ends. CDR3 bases: TGCAGTGCTAGAGCGGGGGTGAACACTGAAGCTTTCTTT. Its protein is CSARAGVNTEAFF.

The DNA of the CDR3 is TGTGCCAGCAGCTTAGGGGGGAGACAGGGAGGGTATGGCTACACCTTC. It specifies CASSLGGRQGGYGYTF. The rearrangement joins TRBV7-2 to TRBJ1-2; 7 bases are a match to TRBD1. Germline V gene sequence: CDR1 SGHTA, CDR2 FQGNSA. V dropped 1 base and J dropped 5; count of bases not matched to a gene: 10. This CDR3 has 16 amino acids.

The chain combines TRBV5-1 with TRBJ1-1; maybe TRBD1 (5 bases). V was cut by 5 bases and J by 3 bases, with 17 bases left in between. From germline, CDR1 is SGHRS and CDR2 YFSETQ. The length of the CDR3 is 15 residues. The CDR3 here is CASRSGGGTDTEAFF. The CDR3 coding sequence is TGCGCCAGCAGGTCCGGGGGGGGGACCGACACTGAAGCTTTCTTT.

CDR3: CSAGTESYEQYF. The CDR3 DNA sequence: TGCAGTGCCGGGACAGAGTCCTACGAGCAGTACTTC. The chain uses TRBV20-1 and TRBJ2-7, with 7 bases matching TRBD1. The CDR3 runs to 12 residues. V was clipped by 6 bases and J by 1 base; unmatched bases: 3. Germline V CDR1 and CDR2: DFQATT, SNEGSKA (reference sequence).